This T cell receptor beta chain was observed in a study of glioma-infiltrating T cells after dendritic cell vaccination. Time point specified: after dendritic cell vaccination, including at tumor progression/relapse. TCRdb keeps only in-frame clones here, not all; method: immunoSEQ multiplex PCR. The data show about 99,000 clones, with 65% to 85% seen just once and 5% to 7% held by the top ten. Trimming took 7 bases from V and 5 from J; bases not matched to a gene: 7. Germline-derived CDR1 and CDR2 are LNHDA and SQIVND (reference sequence). The CDR3 is made up of 14 amino acids. The source material was blood, sampled after dendritic cell vaccination. This rearrangement joins TRBV19 to TRBJ2-1, with TRBD2 identical over 8 bases. This receptor was obtained from a human donor with glioblastoma. The CDR3 reads CASKEVSGNNEQFF. CDR3 sequence (DNA): TGTGCCAGTAAGGAGGTTAGCGGGAACAATGAGCAGTTCTTC.